This is a list of T cell receptor beta chains from one sample in a study of blood T cell repertoires in COVID-19. Sequenced by immunoSEQ multiplex PCR; TCRdb stores in-frame clones only, minus some. The table lists about 380,000 clones, 81% of them singletons. Sequencing was carried out using peripheral blood. The receptor set was obtained from a human donor with acute or convalescent COVID-19. The donor label of this sample is uncertain. Both conserved end residues are part of each CDR3. Each record gives: CDR3 protein, CDR3 DNA, V gene, D gene, clone size, J gene. D genes are given only for firm matches. Only some rows state a clone size, as once, few, many or a class for expanded clones.

CDR3 protein: CASSTVAPMTYEQYF
CDR3 DNA: TGTGCCAGTAGTACTGTAGCGCCCATGACCTACGAGCAGTACTTC
V gene: TRBV19
D gene: NA
clone size: NA
J gene: TRBJ2-7

CDR3 protein: CASSLVQRGSNNEQFF
CDR3 DNA: TGTGCCAGCAGCTTAGTCCAGCGGGGGTCGAACAATGAGCAGTTCTTC
V gene: TRBV13
D gene: TRBD2
clone size: many
J gene: TRBJ2-1

CDR3 protein: CASSSGTSGGNEQFF
CDR3 DNA: TGCGCCAGCTCTTCCGGGACTAGCGGGGGGAATGAGCAGTTCTTC
V gene: TRBV10-2
D gene: TRBD2
clone size: NA
J gene: TRBJ2-1

CDR3 protein: CASSRPQVYGYTF
CDR3 DNA: TGTGCCAGCAGCCGCCCGCAGGTCTATGGCTACACCTTC
V gene: TRBV7-9
D gene: NA
clone size: NA
J gene: TRBJ1-2

CDR3 protein: CASSPGLSGANVLTF
CDR3 DNA: TGTGCCAGCAGCCCGGGACTCTCTGGGGCCAACGTCCTGACTTTC
V gene: TRBV5-6
D gene: NA
clone size: NA
J gene: TRBJ2-6

CDR3 protein: CASTGSATDTQYF
CDR3 DNA: TGTGCCAGCACCGGGTCTGCCACAGATACGCAGTATTTT
V gene: TRBV2
D gene: NA
clone size: NA
J gene: TRBJ2-3

CDR3 protein: CASSHTGQGGEAFF
CDR3 DNA: TGTGCCAGCAGCCATACCGGACAGGGTGGGGAAGCTTTCTTT
V gene: TRBV4-2
D gene: TRBD1
clone size: NA
J gene: TRBJ1-1

CDR3 protein: CASSFWFIGGHQPQHF
CDR3 DNA: TGTGCCAGCAGCTTCTGGTTTATAGGGGGCCATCAGCCCCAGCATTTT
V gene: TRBV5-6
D gene: TRBD1
clone size: NA
J gene: TRBJ1-5

CDR3 protein: CSVRTSGFSEQYF
CDR3 DNA: TGCAGCGTGAGGACTAGCGGTTTTAGCGAGCAGTACTTC
V gene: TRBV29-1
D gene: TRBD2
clone size: few
J gene: TRBJ2-7

CDR3 protein: CASSWTSGGTDTQYF
CDR3 DNA: TGCGCCAGCAGCTGGACTAGCGGAGGCACAGATACGCAGTATTTT
V gene: TRBV5-1
D gene: TRBD2
clone size: few
J gene: TRBJ2-3

CDR3 protein: CASSQARTVRSPLHF
CDR3 DNA: TGTGCCAGCAGCCAAGCCCGGACAGTCCGTTCACCCCTCCACTTT
V gene: TRBV3-1/TRBV3-2
D gene: NA
clone size: NA
J gene: TRBJ1-6

CDR3 protein: CATSDPDRGTYNEQFF
CDR3 DNA: TGTGCCACCAGTGACCCGGACAGGGGAACCTACAATGAGCAGTTCTTC
V gene: TRBV24-1
D gene: TRBD1
clone size: NA
J gene: TRBJ2-1

CDR3 protein: CASSLGTSGSLSYNEQFF
CDR3 DNA: TGTGCCAGCAGTTTAGGGACTAGCGGGAGCCTCTCCTACAATGAGCAGTTCTTC
V gene: TRBV28
D gene: TRBD2
clone size: NA
J gene: TRBJ2-1

CDR3 protein: CASSYKFSGTGELFF
CDR3 DNA: TGTGCCAGCAGTTATAAGTTTTCGGGCACCGGGGAGCTGTTTTTT
V gene: TRBV6-5
D gene: NA
clone size: NA
J gene: TRBJ2-2

CDR3 protein: CASRQGQGEQYF
CDR3 DNA: TGTGCCAGCAGACAGGGCCAAGGCGAGCAGTACTTC
V gene: TRBV28
D gene: NA
clone size: few
J gene: TRBJ2-7

CDR3 protein: CASSLAGSSYNEQFF
CDR3 DNA: TGTGCCAGCAGCTTAGCGGGCAGCTCCTACAATGAGCAGTTCTTC
V gene: TRBV5-8
D gene: NA
clone size: NA
J gene: TRBJ2-1

CDR3 protein: CASSPGGEPTDTQYF
CDR3 DNA: TGCGCCAGCAGTCCGGGAGGGGAACCCACAGATACGCAGTATTTT
V gene: TRBV5-1
D gene: TRBD2
clone size: NA
J gene: TRBJ2-3

CDR3 protein: CASSIPFDSPLHF
CDR3 DNA: TGTGCCAGTAGTATACCGTTTGATTCACCCCTCCACTTT
V gene: TRBV19
D gene: NA
clone size: NA
J gene: TRBJ1-6

CDR3 protein: CASRTGTSYEQFF
CDR3 DNA: TGTGCCAGCAGAACCGGGACTAGCTATGAGCAGTTCTTC
V gene: TRBV12-3/TRBV12-4
D gene: TRBD2
clone size: NA
J gene: TRBJ2-1

CDR3 protein: CASSPSPERTQYF
CDR3 DNA: TGCGCCAGCAGCCCCTCGCCGGAGAGGACCCAGTACTTC
V gene: TRBV5-1
D gene: NA
clone size: few
J gene: TRBJ2-5

CDR3 protein: CASSSIQGGSYNEQFF
CDR3 DNA: TGTGCCAGCAGTTCCATACAGGGGGGCTCCTACAATGAGCAGTTCTTC
V gene: TRBV27
D gene: TRBD1
clone size: NA
J gene: TRBJ2-1

CDR3 protein: CASSITGLQPQHF
CDR3 DNA: TGTGCCAGTAGTATCACAGGGTTGCAGCCCCAGCATTTT
V gene: TRBV19
D gene: NA
clone size: NA
J gene: TRBJ1-5

CDR3 protein: CASSGQGAGANVLTF
CDR3 DNA: TGTGCCAGCAGCGGGCAGGGGGCTGGGGCCAACGTCCTGACTTTC
V gene: TRBV4-2
D gene: TRBD1
clone size: NA
J gene: TRBJ2-6

CDR3 protein: CASSIGARSAEAFF
CDR3 DNA: TGTGCCAGTAGTATAGGTGCAAGGAGCGCTGAAGCTTTCTTT
V gene: TRBV19
D gene: NA
clone size: NA
J gene: TRBJ1-1

CDR3 protein: CASSPVRGGVYGYTF
CDR3 DNA: TGTGCCAGCAGCCCGGTTCGCGGCGGAGTCTATGGCTACACCTTC
V gene: TRBV5-6
D gene: NA
clone size: NA
J gene: TRBJ1-2

CDR3 protein: CASSQWPSGRDTGELFF
CDR3 DNA: TGTGCCAGCAGCCAGTGGCCTAGCGGGAGGGACACCGGGGAGCTGTTTTTT
V gene: TRBV9
D gene: TRBD2
clone size: once
J gene: TRBJ2-2

CDR3 protein: CASSRGLAGDSYEQYF
CDR3 DNA: TGTGCCAGCTCCCGCGGACTAGCGGGTGACTCCTACGAGCAGTACTTC
V gene: TRBV18
D gene: TRBD2
clone size: NA
J gene: TRBJ2-7

CDR3 protein: CASSGEGAQNQPQHF
CDR3 DNA: TGTGCCAGCAGTGGAGAGGGGGCCCAAAATCAGCCCCAGCATTTT
V gene: TRBV2
D gene: TRBD1
clone size: NA
J gene: TRBJ1-5

CDR3 protein: CASSVGQGDLGPQHF
CDR3 DNA: TGTGCCAGCAGCGTCGGACAGGGGGATTTGGGGCCCCAGCATTTT
V gene: TRBV9
D gene: TRBD1
clone size: NA
J gene: TRBJ1-5

CDR3 protein: CASSPSETGVAGELFF
CDR3 DNA: TGTGCCAGCAGCCCGAGTGAGACAGGGGTCGCCGGGGAGCTGTTTTTT
V gene: TRBV11-3
D gene: TRBD1
clone size: NA
J gene: TRBJ2-2

CDR3 protein: CASRGQGNYNEQFF
CDR3 DNA: TGTGCCAGCAGGGGACAGGGCAACTACAATGAGCAGTTCTTC
V gene: TRBV2
D gene: TRBD1
clone size: NA
J gene: TRBJ2-1

CDR3 protein: CATSNRHNSYEQYF
CDR3 DNA: TGTGCCACCAGCAACCGACATAACTCCTACGAGCAGTACTTC
V gene: TRBV15
D gene: NA
clone size: few
J gene: TRBJ2-7

CDR3 protein: CATGGRHSGNEQFF
CDR3 DNA: TGTGCCACCGGCGGGCGACATTCAGGCAATGAGCAGTTCTTC
V gene: TRBV24-1
D gene: NA
clone size: NA
J gene: TRBJ2-1

CDR3 protein: CASSTGFWGYTF
CDR3 DNA: TGTGCCAGCAGTACAGGGTTCTGGGGCTACACCTTC
V gene: TRBV6-2/TRBV6-3
D gene: NA
clone size: NA
J gene: TRBJ1-2

CDR3 protein: CASTRGRAYGYTF
CDR3 DNA: TGTGCCAGCACCAGGGGGCGCGCCTATGGCTACACCTTC
V gene: TRBV6-6
D gene: TRBD1
clone size: NA
J gene: TRBJ1-2

CDR3 protein: CASSQDWSSPLHF
CDR3 DNA: TGTGCCAGCAGCCAAGACTGGAGTTCACCCCTCCACTTT
V gene: TRBV14
D gene: NA
clone size: NA
J gene: TRBJ1-6

CDR3 protein: CASSSGTLSYGYTF
CDR3 DNA: TGTGCCAGCAGTTCCGGGACACTCTCCTATGGCTACACCTTC
V gene: TRBV28
D gene: NA
clone size: NA
J gene: TRBJ1-2

CDR3 protein: CASRRRETNTEAFF
CDR3 DNA: TGTGCCAGCAGACGGAGGGAAACGAACACTGAAGCTTTCTTT
V gene: TRBV3-1/TRBV3-2
D gene: NA
clone size: NA
J gene: TRBJ1-1

CDR3 protein: CASSRTVRGIYEQYF
CDR3 DNA: TGTGCCAGTAGTAGAACAGTACGGGGGATCTACGAGCAGTACTTC
V gene: TRBV19
D gene: NA
clone size: NA
J gene: TRBJ2-7

CDR3 protein: CASSVGPVASQNGYTF
CDR3 DNA: TGTGCCAGCAGCGTAGGCCCAGTCGCCTCGCAGAATGGCTACACCTTC
V gene: TRBV9
D gene: NA
clone size: NA
J gene: TRBJ1-2

CDR3 protein: CASSYSRDRGRTEAFF
CDR3 DNA: TGTGCCAGCAGTTACTCGAGGGACAGGGGGCGGACTGAAGCTTTCTTT
V gene: TRBV6-5
D gene: TRBD1
clone size: once
J gene: TRBJ1-1

CDR3 protein: CASSFPRTNNEKLFF
CDR3 DNA: TGTGCCAGCAGCTTCCCCAGAACGAATAATGAAAAACTGTTTTTT
V gene: TRBV7-9
D gene: NA
clone size: few
J gene: TRBJ1-4

CDR3 protein: CASSPKSGSGGAYEQYF
CDR3 DNA: TGTGCCAGCTCACCTAAAAGCGGGAGTGGCGGCGCCTACGAGCAGTACTTC
V gene: TRBV18
D gene: TRBD2
clone size: NA
J gene: TRBJ2-7

CDR3 protein: CASSTPGQVYYGYTF
CDR3 DNA: TGTGCCAGCAGCACGCCTGGACAGGTCTACTATGGCTACACCTTC
V gene: TRBV28
D gene: TRBD1
clone size: NA
J gene: TRBJ1-2

CDR3 protein: CASSTSSYNSPLHF
CDR3 DNA: TGTGCCAGCTCAACAAGCTCCTATAATTCACCCCTCCACTTT
V gene: TRBV18
D gene: NA
clone size: NA
J gene: TRBJ1-6

CDR3 protein: CASKRGVSGYTF
CDR3 DNA: TGTGCCAGCAAGCGGGGAGTCTCTGGCTACACCTTC
V gene: TRBV6-5
D gene: NA
clone size: few
J gene: TRBJ1-2

CDR3 protein: CASSLQGRPNREQYF
CDR3 DNA: TGCGCCAGCAGCTTACAGGGACGACCTAATAGAGAGCAGTACTTC
V gene: TRBV5-1
D gene: NA
clone size: NA
J gene: TRBJ2-7

CDR3 protein: CASSYLQGSYEQYF
CDR3 DNA: TGTGCCAGCAGTTACTTACAGGGATCTTACGAGCAGTACTTC
V gene: TRBV6-6
D gene: NA
clone size: few
J gene: TRBJ2-7

CDR3 protein: CASSSRRRTENTEAFF
CDR3 DNA: TGTGCCAGCAGTTCCCGAAGGAGGACGGAAAACACTGAAGCTTTCTTT
V gene: TRBV6-5
D gene: NA
clone size: NA
J gene: TRBJ1-1

CDR3 protein: CAWKGTGTYEQYF
CDR3 DNA: TGTGCCTGGAAGGGGACTGGGACCTACGAGCAGTACTTC
V gene: TRBV30
D gene: NA
clone size: NA
J gene: TRBJ2-7

CDR3 protein: CASIQASGSNNEQFF
CDR3 DNA: TGTGCCAGCATCCAAGCTAGCGGATCGAACAATGAGCAGTTCTTC
V gene: TRBV6-6
D gene: TRBD2
clone size: NA
J gene: TRBJ2-1

CDR3 protein: CASSLTSGGETQYF
CDR3 DNA: TGCGCCAGCAGCTTGACTAGCGGAGGGGAGACCCAGTACTTC
V gene: TRBV5-1
D gene: TRBD2
clone size: once
J gene: TRBJ2-5

CDR3 protein: CASSFMSTEAFF
CDR3 DNA: TGTGCCAGCAGTTTCATGTCCACTGAAGCTTTCTTT
V gene: TRBV12-3/TRBV12-4
D gene: NA
clone size: NA
J gene: TRBJ1-1

CDR3 protein: CASSPDTNTQYF
CDR3 DNA: TGTGCCAGCAGCCCTGACACAAATACGCAGTATTTT
V gene: TRBV7-9
D gene: NA
clone size: NA
J gene: TRBJ2-3

CDR3 protein: CASSPGQAGDTIYF
CDR3 DNA: TGCGCCAGCAGCCCGGGACAGGCGGGAGACACCATATATTTT
V gene: TRBV5-1
D gene: TRBD1
clone size: NA
J gene: TRBJ1-3